This entry lists 16 T cell receptor beta chains sequenced from one sample in a study of cytomegalovirus exposure and HLA in healthy donors. The study ran its PCR with 60 Vbeta and 13 Jbeta primers. TCRdb keeps only in-frame clones here, not all; method: immunoSEQ multiplex PCR. The sample yields 200,000 to 250,000 clones, about 80% seen once. Sequencing input: PBMCs. The receptors shown here come from a man aged 35 to 55 in good health and CMV-seronegative.

Note on this clone: This CDR3 fails to terminate in the conserved phenylalanine or tryptophan, so it likely reflects a read error. It is unclear where the CDR3 begins or ends on the DNA, so no DNA is shown, and the CDR3 is as TCRdb lists it. This chain connects TRBV10-1 to TRBJ2-7; TRBD2 was called by the table and not checked on the DNA. Both ends counted, the CDR3 spans 8 residues. CDR1 is WNHNN, CDR2 SYGVQD, per germline (reference sequence). The CDR3 sequence: CAARTGDY.

The genes are TRBV2 and TRBJ2-1; 13 nucleotides agree with TRBD2. Germline CDR1 and CDR2: SNHLY and FYNNEI. The CDR3 sequence is 14 residues long. J lost 9 bases, V lost 6 bases, and 5 bases had no gene match. In DNA, the CDR3 is TGTGCCAGCAGGGGGACTAGCGGGATGGGTGAGCAGTTCTTC. Amino acids: CASRGTSGMGEQFF.

The chain links TRBV9 to TRBJ2-2; D is possibly TRBD2 (5 bases). Trimming cost V 6 bases and J 5 bases, with 14 bases left between them. The CDR3 sequence is 14 residues long. Looked up from germline, CDR1 is SGDLS and CDR2 is YYNGEE. The CDR3 DNA sequence: TGTGCCAGCAAGGTCGGTAGCGAGACCGGGGAGCTGTTTTTT. This codes for CASKVGSETGELFF.

This clone was seen a single time. The genes are TRBV5-4 and TRBJ1-2, with TRBD1 as a possible D gene (6 bases). The V gene lost 3 bases and the J gene lost 5 bases, with 17 bases spanning the gap. Germline CDR1 reads SGHNT; CDR2 reads YYREEE (reference sequence). The CDR3 sequence is 15 residues long. The CDR3 protein is CASSSTDRPGYGYTF. CDR3 DNA sequence: TGTGCCAGCAGCTCAACCGACAGGCCCGGATATGGCTACACCTTC.

The chain carries TRBV27 and TRBJ1-1, with D maybe TRBD1 (5 bases). Germline V gene data show CDR1 as MNHEY and CDR2 as SMNVEV (reference sequence). The CDR3 totals 13 residues. V lost 4 bases to trimming and J lost 7 bases, with 13 bases between them. As DNA, the CDR3 is TGTGCCAGCAGTTACCCGGGACTTCGTGAAGCTTTCTTT. It is translated as CASSYPGLREAFF.

This rearrangement joins TRBV7-2 to TRBJ1-1; unclear D gene. Trimming took off 5 bases at V and 1 base at J, with 8 bases between the two ends. The CDR3 contains 13 residues. CDR1 is SGHTA, CDR2 FQGNSA, per germline. The CDR3 DNA is TGTGCCAGCAGCCGGGAGGCGAACACTGAAGCTTTCTTT. It yields the protein CASSREANTEAFF.

This clone was observed once. The chain carries TRBV27 and TRBJ2-7, with D uncertain. The CDR3 is made up of 11 amino acids. Germline CDR1 and CDR2: MNHEY and SMNVEV (reference sequence). Trimming shortened V by 4 bases and J by 5 bases, and 6 bases separated the two germline ends. CDR3 sequence reads: CASSSPHEQYF. The CDR3 DNA follows: TGTGCCAGCAGTTCCCCTCACGAGCAGTACTTC.

The genes are TRBV11-1 and TRBJ2-1; no clear D. CDR1 and CDR2 (germline): SGHAT, FQDESV (reference sequence). The V end lost 7 bases, the J end lost 9 bases, and 13 bases lay between the germline ends. The CDR3 consists of 12 residues. DNA for the CDR3: TGTGCCAGCACCGCTTTGAACGGTGAGCAGTTCTTC. As protein: CASTALNGEQFF.

The V call is TRBV5-1, the J call TRBJ1-1; D is possibly TRBD1 (5 bases). V lost 2 bases and J 0 bases, leaving 14 bases between the germline ends. Germline CDR1 is SGHRS and CDR2 is YFSETQ. The CDR3 extends over 16 amino acids. CDR3 region: CASSFNRQTMNTEAFF. CDR3 DNA sequence: TGCGCCAGCAGCTTTAATCGACAGACAATGAACACTGAAGCTTTCTTT.

The chain has TRBV10-2 and TRBJ2-1, with TRBD2 identical over 13 bases. The CDR3 loop spans 15 amino acids. CDR1 is WSHSY, CDR2 SAAADI, per germline. V trimming: 6 bases; J trimming: 5 bases; junction bases outside the gene matches: 4. The CDR3 nucleotides are TGCGCCAGCAGCCTGGGACTAGCGGGGAACAATGAGCAGTTCTTC. This sequence encodes CASSLGLAGNNEQFF.

This rearrangement joins TRBV6-5 to TRBJ1-6; D gene ambiguous. The germline V and J ends were trimmed by 5 bases and 5 bases, with 7 bases remaining between them. Looked up from germline, CDR1 is MNHEY and CDR2 is SVGAGI. CDR3 length: 13 residues. CDR3 coding DNA: TGTGCCAGCAGTCCCACTCATAATTCACCCCTCCACTTT. Amino acid sequence: CASSPTHNSPLHF.

The chain is built from TRBV10-2 and TRBJ1-5; D gene ambiguous. The CDR3 is made up of 14 amino acids. Trimming cost V 2 bases and J 6 bases, with 11 bases left between them. Germline V CDR1 and CDR2: WSHSY, SAAADI. CDR3 sequence: CASSEIGRSQPQHF. In DNA, the CDR3 is TGCGCCAGCAGTGAGATCGGGAGAAGTCAGCCCCAGCATTTT.

J is TRBJ1-2 and V is TRBV7-9; 10 bases map to TRBD1. Germline lookup yields CDR1 SEHNR and CDR2 FQNEAQ (reference sequence). Germline trimming cut 5 bases from V and 2 bases from J; bases unmatched to any gene: 8. The CDR3 sequence is 16 residues long. The CDR3, as DNA: TGTGCCAGCAGCACCCGGACAGGGGGATTAAACTATGGCTACACCTTC. This codes for CASSTRTGGLNYGYTF.

The chain uses TRBV19 and TRBJ1-6, with 8 bases fitting TRBD1. There are 15 residues in the CDR3. CDR1 and CDR2 from the germline V gene are LNHDA and SQIVND (reference sequence). The V gene end was trimmed by 5 bases and the J gene end by 6 bases; junction bases not matched to a gene: 6. The CDR3 DNA reads as TGTGCCAGTAGTCCCCCCGGGACAGGTAATTCACCCCTCCACTTT. Encoded protein: CASSPPGTGNSPLHF. Based on the CDR3 plus reference TRBV19 and TRBJ1-6, the full variable domain is DGGITQSPKYLFRKEGQNVTLSCEQNLNHDAMYWYRQDPGQGLRLIYYSQIVNDFQKGDIAEGYSVSREKKESFPLTVTSAQKNPTAFYLCASSPPGTGNSPLHFGNGTRLTVT.

This clone was found a few times. The J gene is TRBJ2-7, the V gene TRBV19, with D possibly matching TRBD1 (6 bases). From germline, CDR1 is LNHDA and CDR2 SQIVND (reference sequence). The CDR3 runs to 13 residues. Deletions cut 10 bases from V and 3 bases from J, with 16 bases between. CDR3 DNA: TGTGCCACCAAACCGGGACAAGGCTACGAGCAGTACTTC. This sequence encodes CATKPGQGYEQYF. The full variable domain, with the rest looked up from reference TRBV19 and TRBJ2-7, is DGGITQSPKYLFRKEGQNVTLSCEQNLNHDAMYWYRQDPGQGLRLIYYSQIVNDFQKGDIAEGYSVSREKKESFPLTVTSAQKNPTAFYLCATKPGQGYEQYFGPGTRLTVT.

This rearrangement joins TRBV7-9 to TRBJ2-5, with D tentatively TRBD1 (6 bases). The CDR3 runs 14 residues. Trimming removed 5 bases from V and 5 bases from J, with 15 bases in between. Germline CDR1 is SEHNR and CDR2 is FQNEAQ (reference sequence). CDR3 residues: CASSRNRDWETQYF. The CDR3 DNA is TGTGCCAGCAGCCGCAACAGGGATTGGGAGACCCAGTACTTC.